The 30 T cell receptor beta chains presented below share a single source sample, sequenced in a study of response to subunit inactivated influenza vaccine. Via MiXCR, TCRdb re-called the RT-PCR reads, giving one row per CDR3 protein. This sample yields hundreds of thousands of distinct CDR3 sequences, of which 10% to 15% are seen a single time; around 12% belongs to the top ten. The sample here was PBMCs from blood, taken 45 days after vaccination. The source of these receptors is a man aged 50 or older who received an inactivated influenza vaccine.

The chain uses TRBV6-5 and TRBJ1-2; D is uncertain. Germline loops: CDR1 MNHEY, CDR2 SVGAGI. The CDR3 runs to 15 residues. The V end was cut by 2 bases, the J end by 1 base, with 11 bases between. CDR3 residues: CASSYADGVNYGYTF. In DNA, the CDR3 is TGTGCCAGCAGTTACGCCGACGGTGTTAACTATGGCTACACCTTC.

This clonotype came up a few times. The chain combines TRBV6-1 with TRBJ2-3; 7 nucleotides align to TRBD2. This CDR3 is built from 14 residues. Germline trimming cut 11 bases from V and 5 bases from J; bases unmatched to any gene: 13. Germline-derived CDR1 and CDR2 are MNHNS and SASEGT. The CDR3 sequence is CAVGAAGSGDTQYF. The CDR3 bases are TGTGCCGTGGGAGCAGCGGGATCCGGAGATACGCAGTATTTT.

The rearrangement uses TRBV24-1 and TRBJ2-1, with 10 bases fitting TRBD2. Germline values: CDR1 KGHDR, CDR2 SFDVKD. The ends lost 2 bases at V and 8 bases at J; junction bases unmatched: 5. This CDR3 contains 15 residues. CDR3 DNA: TGTGCCACCAGTGATTCTAGCGGGAGAGGGGATGAGCAGTTCTTC. Its protein product is CATSDSSGRGDEQFF.

This clonotype showed up just a few times. The chain couples TRBV5-1 to TRBJ2-5, with D perhaps TRBD1 or TRBD2 (6 bases each). The V end was cut by 3 bases, the J end by 5 bases, with 20 bases between. The CDR3 loop spans 16 amino acids. Germline loops: CDR1 SGHRS, CDR2 YFSETQ. The CDR3 loop reads CASSSAVGGLGETQYF. For the CDR3, the DNA is TGCGCCAGCAGCTCGGCGGTGGGGGGCCTGGGGGAGACCCAGTACTTC. Combining the CDR3 with reference TRBV5-1 and TRBJ2-5 gives the whole variable domain KAGVTQTPRYLIKTRGQQVTLSCSPISGHRSVSWYQQTPGQGLQFLFEYFSETQRNKGNFPGRFSGRQFSNSRSEMNVSTLELGDSALYLCASSSAVGGLGETQYFGPGTRLLVL.

The V and J genes are TRBV5-5 and TRBJ2-3; the D gene is possibly TRBD2 (7 bases). The V end lost 2 bases, the J end lost 0 bases, and 13 bases lay between the germline ends. This CDR3 comprises 16 residues. Germline V gives CDR1 SGHKS, CDR2 YYEKEE (reference sequence). For the CDR3, the DNA is TGTGCCAGCAGCTTTGCCGGGGGGCCTAGCACAGATACGCAGTATTTT. It translates to CASSFAGGPSTDTQYF.

This clonotype was observed a handful of times. The chain recombines TRBV20-1 with TRBJ2-7; 13 bases match TRBD2. The length of the CDR3 is 13 residues. CDR1 and CDR2 (germline): DFQATT, SNEGSKA (reference sequence). V lost 3 bases, J lost 6 bases, and 2 bases stayed unmatched. The CDR3 DNA reads as TGCAGTGCTAGCGGACTAGCGGGAGTCGAGCAGTACTTC. This translates into CSASGLAGVEQYF.

This clonotype was seen only a few times. The V gene is TRBV7-9, the J gene TRBJ2-7, with 11 bases aligning to TRBD2. The ends lost 5 bases at V and 7 bases at J; junction bases unmatched: 10. This CDR3 spans 15 amino acids. The V gene's germline CDR1 is SEHNR and CDR2 FQNEAQ (reference sequence). CDR3 coding DNA: TGTGCCAGCAGCCCTCCGGCGGTAGCGGGAGGGGAGCAGTACTTC. The encoded protein is CASSPPAVAGGEQYF.

The chain employs TRBV11-2 and TRBJ2-5; 8 bases match TRBD2. Trimming at V came to 5 bases and at J to 5 bases, leaving 10 bases not matched to a gene. Germline assignment: CDR1 SGHAT and CDR2 FQNNGV. This CDR3 has 15 residues. The CDR3 nucleotides read TGTGCCAGCAGCCCCGGGACTAGGGGCGGGGAGACCCAGTACTTC. Translated: CASSPGTRGGETQYF. Filled out from reference TRBV11-2 and TRBJ2-5, the complete variable domain reads EAGVAQSPRYKIIEKRQSVAFWCNPISGHATLYWYQQILGQGPKLLIQFQNNGVVDDSQLPKDRFSAERLKGVDSTLKIQPAKLEDSAVYLCASSPGTRGGETQYFGPGTRLLVL.

This clonotype appeared a few times. The CDR3 is CAIMSGDSYEQYF. The CDR3 DNA reads as TGTGCCATCATGTCAGGGGATTCCTACGAGCAGTACTTC. The chain carries TRBV10-3 and TRBJ2-7; D might be TRBD1 (6 bases). V was shortened by 7 bases and J by 1 base, with 11 bases between the two germline ends. The CDR3 runs to 13 residues. Germline assignment: CDR1 ENHRY and CDR2 SYGVKD.

The chain employs TRBV28 and TRBJ2-7; D might be TRBD2 (6 bases). The CDR3 sequence is 15 residues long. V was pared by 6 bases and J by 0 bases, with 15 bases between. Germline V gives CDR1 MDHEN, CDR2 SYDVKM. CDR3 region: CASRSDGGASYEQYF. DNA for the CDR3: TGTGCCAGCAGGTCGGACGGGGGAGCCTCCTACGAGCAGTACTTC. Using reference TRBV28 and TRBJ2-7 for the parts outside the CDR3, the full variable domain is DVKVTQSSRYLVKRTGEKVFLECVQDMDHENMFWYRQDPGLGLRLIYFSYDVKMKEKGDIPEGYSVSREKKERFSLILESASTNQTSMYLCASRSDGGASYEQYFGPGTRLTVT.

This clonotype was counted only a few times. The chain recombines TRBV6-4 with TRBJ2-1; the match to TRBD2 covers 7 bases. With 7 bases clipped from V and 6 bases from J, the junction kept 12 bases outside the gene matches. The V gene's germline CDR1 is MRHNA and CDR2 SNTAGT. The CDR3 totals 15 residues. CDR3 region: CASKSVASGSNEQFF. The CDR3 coding sequence is TGTGCCAGCAAGAGTGTAGCTAGCGGCAGCAATGAGCAGTTCTTC.

This sequence joins TRBV20-1 and TRBJ2-7; TRBD2 matches 9 bases. CDR3 length: 14 amino acids. Germline lookup yields CDR1 DFQATT and CDR2 SNEGSKA (reference sequence). Trimming cost V 5 bases and J 4 bases; bases outside gene matches: 9. CDR3 DNA: TGCAGTGCTGGCCGCGTCAGCGGGAGGTACGAGCAGTACTTC. Translated: CSAGRVSGRYEQYF.

The rearrangement joins TRBV7-2 to TRBJ2-7; perhaps TRBD1 as D (6 bases). The CDR3 is made up of 14 amino acids. V was trimmed by 5 bases and J by 3 bases, leaving 14 bases between them. The germline gives CDR1 SGHTA, CDR2 FQGNSA. The CDR3 DNA reads as TGTGCCAGCAGCCCGTCCCGGGACAACTACGAGCAGTACTTC. It codes for CASSPSRDNYEQYF.

A few counts support this clonotype. The V gene is TRBV7-2, the J gene TRBJ2-5; D is possibly TRBD1 or TRBD2 (6 bases each). The CDR3 runs to 12 residues. CDR1 and CDR2 from the germline V gene are SGHTA and FQGNSA. Trimming shortened V by 1 base and J by 7 bases, and 7 bases separated the two germline ends. CDR3 nucleotide sequence: TGTGCCAGCAGCTTAGAGGGGGGGACCCAGTACTTC. It codes for CASSLEGGTQYF.

This clonotype was counted at least ten times. The chain couples TRBV24-1 to TRBJ1-1; tentatively, D is TRBD1 (5 bases). This CDR3 contains 14 residues. Trimming took off 3 bases at V and 4 bases at J, with 11 bases between the two ends. Germline CDR1 reads KGHDR; CDR2 reads SFDVKD. The CDR3 coding sequence is TGTGCCACCAGTGATCCCAGGGTTTCCACTGAAGCTTTCTTT. Translation: CATSDPRVSTEAFF.

The CDR3 sequence: CASSPTPRDYEKLFF. The CDR3 DNA reads as TGTGCCAGCAGTCCAACCCCAAGGGACTACGAAAAACTGTTTTTT. This chain links TRBV7-9 with TRBJ1-4; tentative D call: TRBD1 (5 bases). The V gene's germline CDR1 is SEHNR and CDR2 FQNEAQ (reference sequence). V lost 6 bases and J 8 bases, leaving 19 bases between the germline ends. The CDR3 length is 15 residues. Drawing the rest from reference TRBV7-9 and TRBJ1-4, the complete variable domain is DTGVSQNPRHKITKRGQNVTFRCDPISEHNRLYWYRQTLGQGPEFLTYFQNEAQLEKSRLLSDRFSAERPKGSFSTLEIQRTEQGDSAMYLCASSPTPRDYEKLFFGSGTQLSVL.

This clonotype was found a few times. J is TRBJ2-3 and V is TRBV12-3 or TRBV12-4, with TRBD2 as a possible D gene (6 bases). Trimming pared 8 bases from V and 2 bases from J, leaving 11 bases between. CDR3 length: 13 amino acids. CDR3 residues: CASGGRVTDTQYF. CDR3 coding DNA: TGTGCCAGCGGGGGGAGAGTCACAGATACGCAGTATTTT.

The sample holds many counts of this clonotype. The chain joins TRBV29-1 to TRBJ2-5, with 10 bases that match TRBD2. CDR1 and CDR2 (germline): SQVTM, ANQGSEA. V lost 2 bases, J lost 2 bases, and 5 bases stayed unmatched. The CDR3 runs to 15 residues. CDR3 region: CSVEFLAGEQETQYF. The CDR3 nucleotides are TGCAGCGTTGAATTCCTAGCGGGGGAGCAAGAGACCCAGTACTTC. Supplemented by reference TRBV29-1 and TRBJ2-5, the full variable domain reads SAVISQKPSRDICQRGTSLTIQCQVDSQVTMMFWYRQQPGQSLTLIATANQGSEATYESGFVIDKFPISRPNLTFSTLTVSNMSPEDSSIYLCSVEFLAGEQETQYFGPGTRLLVL.

V gene TRBV19 combines with J gene TRBJ2-5; 7 positions match TRBD1. The CDR3 covers 16 residues. The ends lost 6 bases at V and 1 base at J; junction bases unmatched: 11. Germline CDR1 and CDR2: LNHDA and SQIVND (reference sequence). The CDR3 protein is CASRGLGQQFQETQYF. CDR3 bases: TGTGCCAGTAGAGGTTTGGGACAGCAGTTCCAAGAGACCCAGTACTTC.

This clonotype was observed many times. The rearrangement joins TRBV12-3 or TRBV12-4 to TRBJ2-2, with D possibly matching TRBD2 (5 bases). V was pared by 5 bases and J by 8 bases, with 15 bases between. The CDR3 has 14 amino acids. The CDR3 DNA follows: TGTGCCAGCAGTACTACATCGGGGTTTGGGGAGCTGTTTTTT. Translation: CASSTTSGFGELFF.

This clonotype occurred a few times. The rearrangement links TRBV6-2 or TRBV6-3 to TRBJ2-5, with a tentative D call TRBD2 (5 bases). Looked up from germline, CDR1 is MNHEY and CDR2 is SVGEGT. Trimming stripped 5 bases from V and 5 bases from J, with 21 bases between. The CDR3 consists of 16 residues. The CDR3 loop reads CASSPPTDGVRETQYF. CDR3 DNA: TGTGCCAGCAGTCCCCCTACGGACGGGGTCAGGGAGACCCAGTACTTC.

This clonotype has only a few counts. This rearrangement joins TRBV6-1 to TRBJ1-5; TRBD1 agrees at 8 bases. The V gene end was trimmed by 6 bases and the J gene end by 6 bases; junction bases not matched to a gene: 10. The CDR3 totals 15 residues. Per the germline V gene, CDR1 is MNHNS and CDR2 is SASEGT. The CDR3 region has the DNA TGTGCCAGCAGGATCGATCAGGGGGCTAGTCAGCCCCAGCATTTT. Its translation: CASRIDQGASQPQHF.

The CDR3 coding sequence is TGTGCCAGCAGCTCAGTGGGGTGGGGAGAGACCCAGTACTTC. Translated: CASSSVGWGETQYF. V is TRBV6-1 and J is TRBJ2-5; D is undetermined. This CDR3 has 14 residues. Trimming cost V 6 bases and J 4 bases, with 15 bases left between them. The V gene's germline CDR1 is MNHNS and CDR2 SASEGT.

There are many counts of this clonotype. The chain has TRBV7-2 and TRBJ2-3, with unresolved D. CDR3 length: 16 amino acids. V gave up 0 bases and J gave up 6 bases, with 16 bases separating them. CDR1 is SGHTA, CDR2 FQGNSA, per germline. CDR3 sequence reads: CASSLAVSAAQDTQYF. DNA for the CDR3: TGTGCCAGCAGCTTAGCGGTTTCCGCGGCGCAGGATACGCAGTATTTT.

DNA for the CDR3: TGTGCCAGCAGTCCGAGACAGGGGACCTATGGCTACACCTTC. Encoded protein: CASSPRQGTYGYTF. The chain combines TRBV12-3 or TRBV12-4 with TRBJ1-2; 8 nucleotides agree with TRBD1. This CDR3 region has 14 residues. V was pared by 5 bases and J by 4 bases, with 6 bases of the junction left unmatched.

This clonotype has only a few counts. The J gene is TRBJ2-3, the V gene TRBV7-2; 12 bases agree with TRBD2. J lost 3 bases, V lost 0 bases, and 7 bases had no gene match. In germline, CDR1 is SGHTA, CDR2 FQGNSA. The CDR3 spans 18 residues. Written as DNA, the CDR3 is TGTGCCAGCAGCTTAGCGGTGACTAGCGGGAGAGGAACAGATACGCAGTATTTT. Protein product: CASSLAVTSGRGTDTQYF. The whole variable domain, filled in from reference TRBV7-2 and TRBJ2-3, reads GAGVSQSPSNKVTEKGKDVELRCDPISGHTALYWYRQSLGQGLEFLIYFQGNSAPDKSGLPSDRFSAERTGGSVSTLTIQRTQQEDSAVYLCASSLAVTSGRGTDTQYFGPGTRLTVL.

The chain employs TRBV6-5 and TRBJ1-3, with D possibly matching TRBD1 (6 bases). The CDR3 is made up of 15 amino acids. Germline CDR1 is MNHEY and CDR2 is SVGAGI. V was clipped by 4 bases and J by 1 base, with 11 bases between them. Here the CDR3 DNA reads TGTGCCAGCAGTTCAGAAACAGGGTCTGGAAACACCATATATTTT. Protein: CASSSETGSGNTIYF.

The rearrangement links TRBV6-2 or TRBV6-3 to TRBJ2-7; D may be TRBD2 (6 bases). Germline CDR1 and CDR2: MNHEY and SVGEGT. The CDR3 runs 14 residues. Trimming shortened V by 8 bases and J by 0 bases, and 14 bases separated the two germline ends. The CDR3 is CASVGTGSSYEQYF. CDR3 coding DNA: TGTGCCAGCGTAGGGACTGGGAGCTCCTACGAGCAGTACTTC.

The chain joins TRBV7-3 to TRBJ2-3; no reliable D call. The germline gives CDR1 SGHTA, CDR2 FQGTGA. Trimming took 6 bases from V and 7 from J, leaving 11 bases between them. The CDR3 has 12 residues. The CDR3 bases are TGTGCCAGCAGTAGAGACTCAAATACGCAGTATTTT. It encodes CASSRDSNTQYF.

This clonotype was seen ten or more times. The chain links TRBV5-1 to TRBJ2-1; possible D gene TRBD2, 5 bases. CDR1 and CDR2 from the germline V gene are SGHRS and YFSETQ. Trimming stripped 4 bases from V and 5 bases from J, with 22 bases between. This CDR3 contains 17 residues. The CDR3 DNA follows: TGCGCCAGCAGCCGGAACCAGGACTCAGCTTTGGACAATGAGCAGTTCTTC. Its protein is CASSRNQDSALDNEQFF.